Below, 11 T cell receptor beta chains from the same sample are listed, as sequenced in a study of blood T cell repertoires in COVID-19. Some clones are missing from TCRdb's copy, which holds only in-frame ones; the method was immunoSEQ multiplex PCR. The sample holds around 300,000 clones, 75% to 90% seen once. The sample was PBMCs or T cells enriched from blood (not recorded which). These receptors were obtained from a woman aged 40-49 years who had recovered from COVID-19.

This chain connects TRBV5-8 to TRBJ2-5, with 9 bases fitting TRBD1. Germline CDR1 SGHTS, CDR2 YDEGEE. This CDR3 is built from 13 residues. Trimming at V came to 5 bases and at J to 4 bases, leaving 3 bases not matched to a gene. DNA for the CDR3: TGTGCCAGCAGTCCGGGACAGGGAGAGACCCAGTACTTC. It codes for CASSPGQGETQYF.

V and J are TRBV9 and TRBJ2-3; tentatively, D is TRBD2 (7 bases). CDR1 and CDR2 from the germline V gene are SGDLS and YYNGEE. With 0 bases removed from V and 2 bases from J, the gap between germline ends came to 13 bases. The CDR3 is 16 residues long. CDR3 nucleotides: TGTGCCAGCAGCGTAGCGGCGGGGGCCGCCACAGATACGCAGTATTTT. Encoded protein: CASSVAAGAATDTQYF.

The rearrangement links TRBV11-1 to TRBJ1-2, with D uncertain. Per germline, CDR1 SGHAT and CDR2 FQDESV (reference sequence). The ends were cut back, 0 bases at V and 4 bases at J, with 9 bases in the middle. The CDR3 length is 14 residues. CDR3 sequence: CASSLAGPGYGYTF. In DNA form, the CDR3 reads TGTGCCAGCAGCTTAGCCGGCCCAGGCTATGGCTACACCTTC.

The chain uses TRBV5-1 and TRBJ2-3; 10 nucleotides agree with TRBD2. This CDR3 is built from 16 residues. CDR1 SGHRS and CDR2 YFSETQ come from the germline V gene. Trimming cost V 4 bases and J 1 base; bases outside gene matches: 6. The CDR3 nucleotides are TGCGCCAGCAGCCTAGGACTAGCGGAGGGCACAGATACGCAGTATTTT. Its translation: CASSLGLAEGTDTQYF.

The chain uses TRBV10-2 and TRBJ2-3; 8 positions agree with TRBD2. V lost 6 bases, J lost 0 bases, and 5 bases stayed unmatched. The CDR3 contains 15 residues. From germline, CDR1 is WSHSY and CDR2 SAAADI. CDR3 residues: CASRTAGASTDTQYF. The CDR3 region has the DNA TGCGCCAGCAGAACAGCGGGAGCTAGCACAGATACGCAGTATTTT.

This chain joins TRBV11-3 and TRBJ2-7, with 7 bases that match TRBD2. Germline CDR1 and CDR2: SGHNT and YENEEA. This CDR3 comprises 14 residues. The trim removed 5 bases at V and 7 bases at J, leaving 11 bases unmatched. CDR3 amino acids: CASSPGAGTGEQYF. DNA of the CDR3: TGTGCCAGCAGCCCCGGAGCGGGAACCGGGGAGCAGTACTTC.

This clone was detected a few times. This chain uses TRBV12-2 with TRBJ1-1; the tabulated D call, TRBD1, remains unverified against the DNA. TRBV12-2 is a pseudogene locus. The CDR3 length is 17 residues. This CDR3 reads CASRSRGDYRGDTEAFF. The CDR3 bases are TGTGCAAGTCGCTCCCGAGGTGATTACAGGGGGGACACTGAAGCTTTCTTT.

This chain connects TRBV15 to TRBJ2-1; 8 nucleotides line up with TRBD1. The CDR3 runs 16 residues. The junction had 4 bases not matched to a gene; V was cut back by 0 bases and J by 3 bases. The germline V gene encodes CDR1 LNHNV and CDR2 YYDKDF (reference sequence). This chain's CDR3 is CATSRDRDRIYNEQFF. The DNA for the CDR3 is TGTGCCACCAGCAGAGACCGGGACAGGATCTACAATGAGCAGTTCTTC.

CDR3 region: CASSQEPSGGTGELFF. CDR3 bases: TGTGCCAGCAGCCAAGAACCTAGCGGTGGCACCGGGGAGCTGTTTTTT. This chain connects TRBV3-1 (or the pseudogene TRBV3-2) to TRBJ2-2, with 7 bases lining up with TRBD2. The CDR3 has 16 amino acids. Germline V CDR1 and CDR2: LGHDT, YNNKEL (reference sequence). V lost 0 bases to trimming and J lost 4 bases; unmatched junction nucleotides: 5.

Points on this clone: The sample contains more than one DNA sequence encoding this CDR3. The chain has TRBV2 and TRBJ1-5; a possible D gene is TRBD1 (5 bases). Trimming shortened V by 5 bases and J by 2 bases, and 10 bases separated the two germline ends. In germline, CDR1 is SNHLY, CDR2 FYNNEI. The CDR3 is made up of 14 amino acids. The CDR3: CASSPRVGNQPQHF. CDR3 nucleotide sequence: TGTGCCAGCAGTCCCAGGGTCGGCAATCAGCCCCAGCATTTT.

V gene TRBV6-2 or TRBV6-3 combines with J gene TRBJ1-5; the match to TRBD1 covers 8 bases. The CDR3 consists of 19 residues. The V and J ends lost 4 bases and 2 bases, in that order; junction bases with no gene match: 16. CDR1 and CDR2 (germline): MNHEY, SVGEGT. CDR3 bases: TGTGCCAGCAGTTCCCGGACAGGGAAGGGGTTTAACGGCAATCAGCCCCAGCATTTT. This codes for CASSSRTGKGFNGNQPQHF.